This TCR beta chain was profiled in a study of blood T cell repertoires in COVID-19. The CDR3 covers 15 residues. Germline values: CDR1 SGHVS, CDR2 FQNEAQ. V lost 2 bases, J lost 0 bases, and 4 bases stayed unmatched. Libraries were prepared by immunoSEQ multiplex PCR; TCRdb keeps only in-frame clonotypes and omits some of them. The sample yields a few hundred thousand clones, more than 75% seen once. This chain connects TRBV7-8 to TRBJ2-7; 7 bases line up with TRBD1. Material for sequencing was peripheral blood. This clonotype was sampled from a man in his forties or fifties who had recovered from COVID-19. For the CDR3, the DNA is TGTGCCAGCAGCTTACTTGGGACAGCCTCCTACGAGCAGTACTTC. This gives the protein CASSLLGTASYEQYF.